These 22 T cell receptor beta chains originate from one sample sequenced in a study of OX40 agonist ivuxolimab in advanced cancers. Sequencing used immunoSEQ multiplex PCR; TCRdb keeps in-frame clones, though not all of them. The data contain about 88,000 clones, approximately 85% of them seen just once; the ten biggest clones take up approximately 0.22%. The source material was CD4+ or CD8+ T cells sorted from blood, sampled in a trial of the OX40 agonist ivuxolimab. The receptors here all came from an adult with an advanced solid tumor such as melanoma, head and neck, liver or kidney cancer.

The chain is built from TRBV7-2 and TRBJ1-3; 7 nucleotides line up with TRBD1. Germline lookup yields CDR1 SGHTA and CDR2 FQGNSA. The CDR3 runs to 16 residues. V trimming: 4 bases; J trimming: 3 bases; junction bases outside the gene matches: 9. The CDR3, as DNA: TGTGCCAGCAGCTGGAGGACAGGCTCGGGTGGAAACACCATATATTTT. It encodes CASSWRTGSGGNTIYF.

This rearrangement joins TRBV10-3 to TRBJ2-7, with 13 positions matching TRBD2. CDR1 and CDR2 (germline): ENHRY, SYGVKD. Unmatched junction bases numbered 3, after V lost 3 bases and J lost 1 base. This CDR3 region has 16 residues. CDR3 DNA: TGTGCCATCAGTGAATGGACTAGCGGGAGTTCCTACGAGCAGTACTTC. It encodes CAISEWTSGSSYEQYF.

Here the CDR3 reads CASSPPGNTNYGYTF. CDR3 DNA: TGTGCCAGCTCACCCCCGGGCAATACTAACTATGGCTACACCTTC. The chain has TRBV18 and TRBJ1-2; D gene unclear. V dropped 3 bases and J dropped 0 bases, with 11 bases sitting between them. The CDR3 is made up of 15 amino acids. CDR1 KGHSH and CDR2 LQKENI come from the germline V gene.

The J gene is TRBJ2-1, the V gene TRBV7-9; the match to TRBD2 covers 13 bases. The V and J ends lost 5 bases and 2 bases, in that order; junction bases with no gene match: 6. Germline V gene lookup returns CDR1 SEHNR and CDR2 FQNEAQ (reference sequence). The CDR3 extends over 17 amino acids. CDR3 sequence: CASSRGLAGVPYNEQFF. The CDR3 nucleotides are TGTGCCAGCAGCCGAGGACTAGCGGGAGTTCCCTACAATGAGCAGTTCTTC.

V gene TRBV7-6 combines with J gene TRBJ2-3; 8 positions agree with TRBD1. Germline trimming cut 5 bases from V and 1 base from J; bases unmatched to any gene: 11. Germline V lookup: CDR1 SGHVS, CDR2 FNYEAQ. The CDR3 runs 17 residues. The CDR3 nucleotides are TGTGCCAGCAGCCTAAGGTCTGACAGGGGTCGCACAGATACGCAGTATTTT. Its protein product is CASSLRSDRGRTDTQYF.

The rearrangement uses TRBV10-3 and TRBJ1-1; TRBD1 matches 7 bases. Germline CDR1 is ENHRY and CDR2 is SYGVKD. Unmatched junction bases numbered 15, after V lost 11 bases and J lost 6 bases. The CDR3 is 14 amino acids. In DNA form, the CDR3 reads TGTGCCGTCGGGCAGGGTCAGGGGGAGGCTGAAGCTTTCTTT. The encoded protein is CAVGQGQGEAEAFF.

In its sample, this clone was seen once. This chain joins TRBV4-1 and TRBJ2-3; D might be TRBD1 or TRBD2, each matching 5 bases. The V and J ends lost 4 bases and 0 bases respectively, with 11 bases between them. Per the germline V gene, CDR1 is MGHRA and CDR2 is YSYEKL. This CDR3 has 15 amino acids. The CDR3 DNA reads as TGCGCCAGCAGCCGCCAGGGAGCTAGCACAGATACGCAGTATTTT. It is translated as CASSRQGASTDTQYF.

V usage is TRBV6-6 and J usage is TRBJ2-2; D may be TRBD2 (5 bases). The germline V and J ends were trimmed by 0 bases and 2 bases, with 10 bases remaining between them. Germline assignment: CDR1 MNHNY and CDR2 SVGAGI (reference sequence). The CDR3 has 16 residues. The CDR3 region is CASSYSSRGNTGELFF. CDR3 sequence (DNA): TGTGCCAGCAGTTACTCGTCCCGGGGTAACACCGGGGAGCTGTTTTTT.

The rearrangement joins TRBV25-1 to TRBJ1-1; TRBD1 is a possible D gene (6 bases). CDR1 is MGHDK, CDR2 SYGVNS, per germline. The CDR3 loop spans 15 amino acids. The V and J ends lost 3 bases and 5 bases respectively, with 16 bases between them. The CDR3, as DNA: TGTGCCAGCAGTGAGGTATCGTGGGGGCGAACTGAAGCTTTCTTT. Amino acids: CASSEVSWGRTEAFF.

This sequence joins TRBV11-2 and TRBJ1-3; D unresolved. Trimming shortened V by 5 bases and J by 3 bases, and 8 bases separated the two germline ends. This CDR3 has 13 amino acids. CDR1 and CDR2 from the germline V gene are SGHAT and FQNNGV. This CDR3 reads CASSLEVGNTIYF. The CDR3 bases are TGTGCCAGCAGCCTTGAAGTTGGAAACACCATATATTTT.

J is TRBJ1-3 and V is TRBV30, with a tentative D call TRBD1 (5 bases). CDR1 is GTSNPN and CDR2 is SVGIG in the germline V gene (reference sequence). The CDR3 loop spans 15 amino acids. Trimming stripped 7 bases from V and 4 bases from J, with 20 bases between. The CDR3 nucleotides read TGTGCCTCCACACGGGGGACTTCTGTCGGAAACACCATATATTTT. This codes for CASTRGTSVGNTIYF.

The chain employs TRBV5-4 and TRBJ2-7; 10 positions match TRBD2. The V gene's germline CDR1 is SGHNT and CDR2 YYREEE (reference sequence). This CDR3 has 15 residues. V trimming: 0 bases; J trimming: 3 bases; junction bases outside the gene matches: 3. The CDR3 nucleotides are TGTGCCAGCAGCTTGGGACTAGCGGGCCTCTACGAGCAGTACTTC. It is translated as CASSLGLAGLYEQYF.

As for this clone: An end of the junction differs from the germline gene, which may be a read error. The CDR3 nucleotides are TGTGCCAGCAGTCTGCTTGGTTCGACGGGGGTTAATCGGCCCCAGCATTTT. Encoded protein: CASSLLGSTGVNRPQHF. The chain uses TRBV28 and TRBJ1-5; D is possibly TRBD1 (5 bases). This CDR3 contains 17 residues. Germline V gives CDR1 MDHEN, CDR2 SYDVKM.

The CDR3 bases are TGTGCCAGCTCCTACTCCGGGAGAATCTTGGGAACTGAAGCTTTCTTT. This encodes CASSYSGRILGTEAFF. The rearrangement links TRBV2 to TRBJ1-1; D not resolved. Germline V gene sequence: CDR1 SNHLY, CDR2 FYNNEI. The length of the CDR3 is 16 residues. V lost 8 bases to trimming and J lost 5 bases, with 24 bases between them. Combining the CDR3 with reference TRBV2 and TRBJ1-1 gives the whole variable domain EPEVTQTPSHQVTQMGQEVILRCVPISNHLYFYWYRQILGQKVEFLVSFYNNEISEKSEIFDDQFSVERPDGSNFTLKIRSTKLEDSAMYFCASSYSGRILGTEAFFGQGTRLTVV.

This chain joins TRBV9 and TRBJ1-2; D is unresolved. Trimming took off 0 bases at V and 0 bases at J, with 9 bases between the two ends. CDR3 length: 15 amino acids. Germline V gene data show CDR1 as SGDLS and CDR2 as YYNGEE. Written as DNA, the CDR3 is TGTGCCAGCAGCGTAGGAGTAACAGCTAACTATGGCTACACCTTC. Translating it yields CASSVGVTANYGYTF.

The table lists this clone with a count of one. The CDR3 bases are TGTGCCAGCTCACCACCGCTCTCCGAGCAGTTCTTC. Amino acids: CASSPPLSEQFF. This rearrangement joins TRBV18 to TRBJ2-1, with D unclear. CDR1 is KGHSH, CDR2 LQKENI, per germline. V was shortened by 0 bases and J by 10 bases, with 7 bases between the two germline ends. This CDR3 region has 12 residues.

The chain has TRBV5-8 and TRBJ2-5, with 12 bases matching TRBD1. V lost 4 bases, J lost 7 bases, and 11 bases stayed unmatched. Germline lookup yields CDR1 SGHTS and CDR2 YDEGEE. There are 16 residues in the CDR3. CDR3 in DNA: TGTGCCAGCAGCCGAGCCGGGACAGGGGGCGCAAGGACCCAGTACTTC. The encoded protein is CASSRAGTGGARTQYF.

V usage is TRBV28 and J usage is TRBJ1-6, with a possible D match to TRBD1 (6 bases). Germline V gene lookup returns CDR1 MDHEN and CDR2 SYDVKM. This CDR3 comprises 14 residues. Trimming pared 5 bases from V and 6 bases from J, leaving 11 bases between. In DNA form, the CDR3 reads TGTGCCAGCAGTGGGACAAGCCCTAATTCACCCCTCCACTTT. Encoded protein: CASSGTSPNSPLHF.

The chain has TRBV4-3 and TRBJ1-2; D unclear. Trimming shortened V by 4 bases and J by 4 bases, and 13 bases separated the two germline ends. The CDR3 totals 14 residues. Per the germline V gene, CDR1 is LGHNA and CDR2 is YSLEER. The CDR3 DNA reads as TGCGCCAGCAGCCCAGAGGACGGCAGCTATGGCTACACCTTC. Translation: CASSPEDGSYGYTF.

This sequence joins TRBV2 and TRBJ2-7, with D possibly TRBD2 on 6 matching bases. The CDR3 is 13 amino acids. CDR1 is SNHLY, CDR2 FYNNEI, per germline. The V end was cut by 6 bases, the J end by 6 bases, with 15 bases between. The CDR3: CASSFSGEVEQYV. Written as DNA, the CDR3 is TGTGCCAGCAGCTTTTCGGGGGAGGTCGAGCAGTACGTC.

This chain uses TRBV6-6 with TRBJ1-5, with 8 bases matching TRBD1. Germline V gene data show CDR1 as MNHNY and CDR2 as SVGAGI (reference sequence). The V and J ends lost 6 bases and 6 bases, in that order; junction bases with no gene match: 10. The CDR3 is 15 amino acids. Here the CDR3 DNA reads TGTGCCAGCAGCCAGCCGGGACAGGTCGGTCAGCCCCAGCATTTT. Translating it yields CASSQPGQVGQPQHF.

This sequence joins TRBV6-5 and TRBJ2-5; tentatively, D is TRBD2 (6 bases). CDR1 is MNHEY, CDR2 SVGAGI, per germline. V shed 0 bases and J shed 6 bases, with 14 bases lying between them. The CDR3 is 15 residues long. The CDR3 region is CASSYSIGGEQTQYF. DNA for the CDR3: TGTGCCAGCAGTTACTCGATCGGGGGAGAACAGACCCAGTACTTC.